The present TCR beta chain was sequenced within a study of control samples from healthy donors and cancer patients. CDR1 is SGHRS and CDR2 is YFSETQ in the germline V gene. Trimming shortened V by 0 bases and J by 5 bases, and 17 bases separated the two germline ends. The CDR3 length is 17 residues. The assay was immunoSEQ multiplex PCR, and TCRdb's table has in-frame clones only and misses some. In the table there are over 100,000 clones, 75% to 95% of which are singletons. The rearrangement joins TRBV5-1 to TRBJ2-2; D may match TRBD1 or TRBD2 (6 bases each). This sequence originates from a man aged 40-49 years in good health. Sequenced material: blood. This CDR3 is CASSLGAGGFNTGELFF. CDR3 nucleotides: TGCGCCAGCAGCTTGGGGGCCGGGGGCTTCAATACCGGGGAGCTGTTTTTT.